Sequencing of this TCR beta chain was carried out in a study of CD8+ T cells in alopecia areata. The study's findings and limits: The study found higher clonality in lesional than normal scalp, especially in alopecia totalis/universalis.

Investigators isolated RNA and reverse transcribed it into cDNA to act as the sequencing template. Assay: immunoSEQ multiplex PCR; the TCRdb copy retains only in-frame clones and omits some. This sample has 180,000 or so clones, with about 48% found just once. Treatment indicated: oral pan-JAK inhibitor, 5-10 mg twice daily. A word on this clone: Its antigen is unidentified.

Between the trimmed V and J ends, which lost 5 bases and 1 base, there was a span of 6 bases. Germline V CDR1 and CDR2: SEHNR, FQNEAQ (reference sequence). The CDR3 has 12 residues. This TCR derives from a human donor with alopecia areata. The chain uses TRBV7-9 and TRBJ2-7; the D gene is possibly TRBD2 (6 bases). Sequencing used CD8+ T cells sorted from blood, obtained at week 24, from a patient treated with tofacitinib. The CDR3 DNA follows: TGTGCCAGCAGCCGGGAGTCCTACGAGCAGTACTTC. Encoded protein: CASSRESYEQYF. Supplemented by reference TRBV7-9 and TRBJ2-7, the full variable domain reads DTGVSQNPRHKITKRGQNVTFRCDPISEHNRLYWYRQTLGQGPEFLTYFQNEAQLEKSRLLSDRFSAERPKGSFSTLEIQRTEQGDSAMYLCASSRESYEQYFGPGTRLTVT.